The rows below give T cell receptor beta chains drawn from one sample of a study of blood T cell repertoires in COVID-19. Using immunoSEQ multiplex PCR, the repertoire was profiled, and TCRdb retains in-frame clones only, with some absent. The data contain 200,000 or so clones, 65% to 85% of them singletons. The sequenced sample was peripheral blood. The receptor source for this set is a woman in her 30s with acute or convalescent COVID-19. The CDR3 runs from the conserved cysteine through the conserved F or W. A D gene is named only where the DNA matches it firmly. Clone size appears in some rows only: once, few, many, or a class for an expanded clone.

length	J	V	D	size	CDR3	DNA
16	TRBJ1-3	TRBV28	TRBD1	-	CASSSGGHYSGNTIYF	TGTGCCAGCAGTTCAGGGGGGCACTACTCTGGAAACACCATATATTTT
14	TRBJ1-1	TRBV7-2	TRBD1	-	CASSLTGANTEAFF	TGTGCCAGCAGTCTCACAGGGGCGAACACTGAAGCTTTCTTT
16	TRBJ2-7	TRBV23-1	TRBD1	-	CASSQSSPGGAYEQYF	TGCGCCAGCAGTCAATCATCGCCAGGGGGAGCCTACGAGCAGTACTTC
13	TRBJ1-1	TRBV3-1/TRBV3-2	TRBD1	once	CASSQGVKGASFF	TGTGCCAGCAGCCAAGGAGTAAAGGGGGCCTCTTTCTTT
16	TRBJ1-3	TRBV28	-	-	CASSLEGGLGGNTIYF	TGTGCCAGCAGTTTAGAGGGGGGGCTGGGTGGAAACACCATATATTTT
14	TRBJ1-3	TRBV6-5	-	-	CASLSGGTGNTIYF	TGTGCCAGCTTGAGCGGGGGTACTGGAAACACCATATATTTT
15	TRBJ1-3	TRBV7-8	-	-	CASSLNGETGNTIYF	TGTGCCAGCAGCTTAAACGGGGAAACTGGAAACACCATATATTTT
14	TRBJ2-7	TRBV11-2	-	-	CASSLSGSSYEQYF	TGTGCCAGCAGCTTATCAGGAAGCTCCTACGAGCAGTACTTC
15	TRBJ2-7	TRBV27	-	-	CASSVGAGFIYEQYF	TGTGCCAGCAGTGTAGGGGCAGGGTTTATCTACGAGCAGTACTTC
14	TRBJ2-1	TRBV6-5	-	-	CASSYSILAAVQFF	TGTGCCAGCAGTTACTCGATATTAGCTGCGGTACAGTTCTTC
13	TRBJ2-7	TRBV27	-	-	CASSLRGTHEQYF	TGTGCCAGCAGTTTAAGGGGGACCCACGAGCAGTACTTC
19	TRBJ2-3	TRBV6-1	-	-	CASSEALGWGAGSPDTQYF	TGTGCCAGCAGTGAAGCGCTTGGTTGGGGTGCGGGGTCCCCAGATACGCAGTATTTT
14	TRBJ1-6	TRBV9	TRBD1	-	CASSETGANSPLHF	TGTGCCAGCAGCGAGACAGGGGCGAATTCACCCCTCCACTTT
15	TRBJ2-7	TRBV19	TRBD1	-	CASSIGWGQGGEQYF	TGTGCCAGTAGTATTGGTTGGGGACAGGGTGGCGAGCAGTACTTC
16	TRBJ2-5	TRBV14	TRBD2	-	CASSPAAGGMQETQYF	TGTGCCAGCAGCCCGGCGGCGGGGGGGATGCAAGAGACCCAGTACTTC
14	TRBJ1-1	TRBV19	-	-	CASSMVSAGTEAFF	TGTGCCAGTAGTATGGTAAGCGCGGGCACTGAAGCTTTCTTT
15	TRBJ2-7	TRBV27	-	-	CASSLSPGRTYEQYF	TGTGCCAGCAGTCTCTCCCCGGGAAGGACCTACGAGCAGTACTTC
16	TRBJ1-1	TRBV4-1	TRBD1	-	CASSQDWGTGATEAFF	TGCGCCAGCAGCCAAGATTGGGGGACAGGGGCCACTGAAGCTTTCTTT
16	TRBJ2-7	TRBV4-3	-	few	CASSQENPGDSYEQYF	TGCGCCAGCAGCCAAGAAAACCCAGGGGACTCCTACGAGCAGTACTTC
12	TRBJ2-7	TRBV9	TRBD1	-	CASSPTGLEQYF	TGTGCCAGCAGCCCGACAGGGTTAGAGCAGTACTTC
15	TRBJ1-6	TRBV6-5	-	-	CASSYRQDWASPLHF	TGTGCCAGCAGTTACCGACAGGATTGGGCTTCACCCCTCCACTTT
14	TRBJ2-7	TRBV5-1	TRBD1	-	CASSLTGGNYEQYF	TGCGCCAGCAGCTTGACAGGGGGCAACTACGAGCAGTACTTC
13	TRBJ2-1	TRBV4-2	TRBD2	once	CASSPGLDNEQFF	TGTGCCAGCAGCCCCGGACTAGACAATGAGCAGTTCTTC
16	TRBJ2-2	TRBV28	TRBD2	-	CASSFGGLAGAGELFF	TGTGCCAGCAGTTTCGGGGGACTAGCGGGAGCGGGGGAGCTGTTTTTT
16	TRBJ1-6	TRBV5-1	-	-	CASSPDIGGYNSPLHF	TGCGCCAGCAGCCCGGACATCGGGGGCTATAATTCACCCCTCCACTTT
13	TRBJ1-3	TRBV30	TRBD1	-	CACGQGAGNTIYF	TGTGCTTGTGGACAGGGGGCAGGAAACACCATATATTTT
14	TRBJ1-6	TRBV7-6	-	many	CASSRGQSYSPLHF	TGTGCCAGCAGCCGTGGACAGAGCTATTCACCCCTCCACTTT
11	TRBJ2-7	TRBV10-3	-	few	CAISSGYEQYF	TGTGCCATCAGTTCAGGGTACGAGCAGTACTTC
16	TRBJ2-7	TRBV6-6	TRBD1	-	CASSPRTGALSYEQYF	TGTGCCAGCAGTCCCCGTACAGGGGCCCTCTCCTACGAGCAGTACTTC
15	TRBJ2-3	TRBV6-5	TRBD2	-	CASSYVAGLTDTQYF	TGTGCCAGCAGTTACGTAGCGGGTCTCACAGATACGCAGTATTTT
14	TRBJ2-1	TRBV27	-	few	CASSFTGLDNEQFF	TGTGCCAGCAGTTTTACTGGACTCGACAATGAGCAGTTCTTC
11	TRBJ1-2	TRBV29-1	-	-	CSVSRADGYTF	TGCAGCGTGAGCAGGGCGGATGGCTACACCTTC
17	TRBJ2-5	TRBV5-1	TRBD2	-	CASSLEAGGLSVETQYF	TGCGCCAGCAGCTTGGAAGCGGGAGGGCTGTCTGTAGAGACCCAGTACTTC
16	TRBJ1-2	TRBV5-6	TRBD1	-	CASSLLPEQGDNGYTF	TGTGCCAGCAGCTTGCTCCCAGAACAGGGGGATAACGGCTACACCTTC
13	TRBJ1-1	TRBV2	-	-	CASSSTANTEAFF	TGTGCCAGCAGTTCGACAGCGAACACTGAAGCTTTCTTT
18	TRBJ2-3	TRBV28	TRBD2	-	CASSRARGGGGNTDTQYF	TGTGCCAGCAGCCGAGCGCGGGGTGGCGGGGGGAACACAGATACGCAGTATTTT
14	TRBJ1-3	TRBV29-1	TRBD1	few	CSVEGQGVGNTIYF	TGCAGCGTTGAGGGCCAGGGGGTCGGAAACACCATATATTTT
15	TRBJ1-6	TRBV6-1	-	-	CASSEPPGGGSPLHF	TGTGCCAGCAGTGAACCCCCCGGGGGTGGTTCACCCCTCCACTTT
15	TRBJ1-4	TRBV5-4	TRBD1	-	CASSLQGSKREKLFF	TGTGCCAGCAGCTTACAGGGGTCCAAGCGGGAAAAACTGTTTTTT
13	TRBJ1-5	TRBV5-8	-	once	CASSFGENQPQHF	TGTGCCAGCAGCTTTGGGGAGAATCAGCCCCAGCATTTT
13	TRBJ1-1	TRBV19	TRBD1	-	CASSLIRGTEAFF	TGTGCCAGTAGCCTAATCAGGGGGACTGAAGCTTTCTTT
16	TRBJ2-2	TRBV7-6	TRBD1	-	CASSTTGTGHTGELFF	TGTGCCAGCAGTACCACGGGGACAGGGCACACCGGGGAGCTGTTTTTT
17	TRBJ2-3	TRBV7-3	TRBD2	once	CASSPFGLAGNTDTQYF	TGTGCCAGCAGCCCGTTCGGACTAGCGGGGAACACAGATACGCAGTATTTT